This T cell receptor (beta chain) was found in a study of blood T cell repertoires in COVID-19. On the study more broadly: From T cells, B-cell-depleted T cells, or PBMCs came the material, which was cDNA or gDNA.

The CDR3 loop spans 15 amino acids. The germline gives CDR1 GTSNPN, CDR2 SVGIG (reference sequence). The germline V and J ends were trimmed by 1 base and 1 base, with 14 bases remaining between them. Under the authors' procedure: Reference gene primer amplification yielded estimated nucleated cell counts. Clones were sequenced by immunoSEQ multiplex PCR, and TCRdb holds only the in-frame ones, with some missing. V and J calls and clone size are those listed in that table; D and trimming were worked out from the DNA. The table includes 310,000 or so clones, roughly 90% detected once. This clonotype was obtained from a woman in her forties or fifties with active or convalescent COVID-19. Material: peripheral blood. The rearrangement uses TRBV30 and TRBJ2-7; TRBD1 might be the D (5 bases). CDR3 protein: CAWSGAGKGSYEQYF. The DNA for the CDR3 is TGTGCCTGGAGTGGGGCAGGGAAGGGGTCCTACGAGCAGTACTTC.